Below, one T cell receptor (beta chain) is given with its context. This sample stems from a study of T cell changes during pregnancy in multiple sclerosis. The method was immunoSEQ multiplex PCR; TCRdb's version includes in-frame clones alone and lacks a portion of them. The sample lists some 100,000 clones, 90% to 95% occurring once. The CDR3 runs 12 residues. Trimming cost V 4 bases and J 7 bases, with 10 bases left between them. Germline CDR1 is SEHNR and CDR2 is FQNEAQ (reference sequence). The rearrangement uses TRBV7-9 and TRBJ1-1; unclear D gene. This sequence was found in a female donor with multiple sclerosis, enrolled in a pregnancy study. Sequenced here: peripheral blood, sampled in the second trimester of pregnancy. The chain's CDR3 is CASSYQTGEAFF. Here the CDR3 DNA reads TGTGCCAGCAGCTACCAGACGGGTGAAGCTTTCTTT. The variable domain in full, with the rest retrieved from reference TRBV7-9 and TRBJ1-1, is DTGVSQNPRHKITKRGQNVTFRCDPISEHNRLYWYRQTLGQGPEFLTYFQNEAQLEKSRLLSDRFSAERPKGSFSTLEIQRTEQGDSAMYLCASSYQTGEAFFGQGTRLTVV.